The entry below gives a single TCR beta chain sequence along with its context. This sample was taken from a study of blood T cell repertoires in COVID-19. Original handling: It was from reference gene primer amplification that nucleated cell counts were estimated. Clones were read by immunoSEQ multiplex PCR, and TCRdb kept only the in-frame ones, dropping some. V and J calls and clone size are as listed in that table; D and trimming were resolved from the DNA. The data show roughly 120,000 clones, around 87% seen once. The CDR3 runs to 13 residues. Trimming took 7 bases from V and 6 from J, leaving 12 bases between them. Germline values: CDR1 SGHTA, CDR2 FQGTGA.

The clonotype comes from a woman in her fifties or sixties with COVID-19, enrolled during active disease. Sequencing used peripheral blood. This sequence joins TRBV7-3 and TRBJ2-2, with D possibly matching TRBD1 (6 bases). The CDR3 sequence is CASTPTGAGELFF. The CDR3 DNA is TGTGCCAGCACCCCGACAGGTGCCGGGGAGCTGTTTTTT.